Below, 28 T cell receptor beta chains from the same sample are listed, as sequenced in a study of T-cell reconstitution after alpha-beta-depleted transplantation in children. Unique molecular identifiers were incorporated into the prepared TCRbeta library. One entry per CDR3 protein, called by TCRdb with MiXCR from the PCR reads. This repertoire shows about 980,000 distinct CDR3 sequences, roughly 31% found once; its top ten account for under 30%. The starting material was PBMCs, mostly from graft donor cells, obtained 360 days after TCRalphabeta/CD19-depleted stem cell transplant. These receptors were collected from a boy under two years old who had a stem cell transplant for SCID, so the T cells may come from the graft donor.

There are a few counts of this clonotype. The J gene is TRBJ1-5, the V gene TRBV6-2 or TRBV6-3; TRBD1 is a possible D gene (5 bases). CDR3 length: 16 residues. CDR1 MNHEY and CDR2 SVGEGT come from the germline V gene. V was cut by 5 bases and J by 1 base, with 15 bases left in between. The chain's CDR3 is CASSPVDRGSNQPQHF. The CDR3 DNA reads TGTGCCAGCAGTCCGGTAGACAGAGGGAGCAATCAGCCCCAGCATTTT.

This chain connects TRBV5-1 to TRBJ2-7; perhaps TRBD2 as D (6 bases). Trimming stripped 2 bases from V and 0 bases from J, with 9 bases between. Germline-derived CDR1 and CDR2 are SGHRS and YFSETQ. CDR3 length: 14 amino acids. The CDR3 nucleotides read TGCGCCAGCAGCTTTTCGGGGGACTCCTACGAGCAGTACTTC. Its protein is CASSFSGDSYEQYF.

The chain recombines TRBV5-6 with TRBJ1-2; D ambiguous. The CDR3 length is 15 residues. Trimming removed 1 base at V and 6 bases at J, with 16 bases between. CDR1 is SGHDT, CDR2 YYEEEE, per germline. Here the CDR3 DNA reads TGTGCCAGCAGCTTGCCAGGACGCAAAACGGATGGCTACACCTTC. It is translated as CASSLPGRKTDGYTF.

This clonotype was seen only a few times. J is TRBJ1-2 and V is TRBV4-2; D is unresolved. The CDR3 consists of 17 residues. Germline CDR1 and CDR2: LGHNA and YNFKEQ. V dropped 1 base and J dropped 4 bases, with 19 bases sitting between them. CDR3 amino acids: CASSQVVLRQDFYGYTF. The CDR3 DNA is TGTGCCAGCAGCCAAGTGGTACTGCGGCAGGACTTCTATGGCTACACCTTC.

CDR3 DNA: TGCAGTGCTAGACCATGGCCAAGCCCAGTAACCTACGAGCAGTACTTC. This encodes CSARPWPSPVTYEQYF. The genes are TRBV20-1 and TRBJ2-7; D unclear. The germline V and J ends were trimmed by 2 bases and 2 bases, with 19 bases remaining between them. This CDR3 spans 16 amino acids. Germline CDR1 is DFQATT and CDR2 is SNEGSKA (reference sequence).

This clonotype was counted only a few times. This chain joins TRBV12-3 or TRBV12-4 and TRBJ2-7, with TRBD2 as a possible D gene (6 bases). The V end lost 5 bases, the J end lost 2 bases, and 13 bases lay between the germline ends. The CDR3 runs to 14 residues. The CDR3 protein is CASSPTSGAYEQYF. The CDR3, as DNA: TGTGCCAGCAGTCCGACTAGTGGGGCCTACGAGCAGTACTTC.

V gene TRBV20-1 combines with J gene TRBJ2-4, with D perhaps TRBD2 (6 bases). Germline CDR1 is DFQATT and CDR2 is SNEGSKA (reference sequence). CDR3 length: 13 residues. With 6 bases removed from V and 8 bases from J, the gap between germline ends came to 17 bases. The CDR3 protein is CSAGGQAGDIQYF. CDR3 nucleotides: TGCAGTGCCGGCGGGCAAGCGGGTGACATTCAGTACTTC.

The chain combines TRBV20-1 with TRBJ2-7; no reliable D call. This CDR3 is built from 14 residues. The V gene lost 3 bases and the J gene lost 2 bases, with 14 bases spanning the gap. Per the germline V gene, CDR1 is DFQATT and CDR2 is SNEGSKA (reference sequence). The CDR3 region is CSASPGLLAYEQYF. Written as DNA, the CDR3 is TGCAGTGCTAGTCCCGGCTTGTTGGCCTACGAGCAGTACTTC.

Here the CDR3 reads CASSPINLGTDTQYF. The CDR3, as DNA: TGTGCCAGCTCACCTATTAATCTGGGAACAGATACGCAGTATTTT. This chain uses TRBV18 with TRBJ2-3; D gene uncertain. Germline V gene lookup returns CDR1 KGHSH and CDR2 LQKENI. The CDR3 loop spans 15 amino acids. V was trimmed by 3 bases and J by 3 bases, leaving 13 bases between them.

V is TRBV18 and J is TRBJ1-1, with no clear D. V shed 2 bases and J shed 4 bases, with 14 bases lying between them. This CDR3 has 15 amino acids. CDR1 and CDR2 from the germline V gene are KGHSH and LQKENI. CDR3 DNA: TGTGCCAGCTCACCATCCGCTCCAGGCCCCACTGAAGCTTTCTTT. This encodes CASSPSAPGPTEAFF.

This chain links TRBV5-6 with TRBJ2-5; no clear D. Germline V gene data show CDR1 as SGHDT and CDR2 as YYEEEE. The CDR3 loop spans 15 amino acids. Trimming cost V 1 base and J 0 bases, with 10 bases left between them. For the CDR3, the DNA is TGTGCCAGCAGCTTGTGGGTAATGCACCAAGAGACCCAGTACTTC. Encoded protein: CASSLWVMHQETQYF.

The chain carries TRBV6-1 and TRBJ2-7; 8 bases align to TRBD1. This CDR3 is built from 16 residues. Trimming at V came to 2 bases and at J to 5 bases, leaving 11 bases not matched to a gene. Looked up from germline, CDR1 is MNHNS and CDR2 is SASEGT. The CDR3 coding sequence is TGTGCCAGCAGTGAACGGGCCGGACAGGGATGGGACGAGCAGTACTTC. This sequence encodes CASSERAGQGWDEQYF.

V is TRBV5-5 and J is TRBJ1-2; weak D call: TRBD1 (5 bases). Trimming cost V 7 bases and J 7 bases, with 11 bases left between them. Per germline, CDR1 SGHKS and CDR2 YYEKEE (reference sequence). This CDR3 contains 11 residues. The CDR3 region is CASGTVLGYTF. CDR3 coding DNA: TGTGCCAGCGGGACGGTTCTTGGCTACACCTTC.

The chain links TRBV4-3 to TRBJ2-7; 12 nucleotides line up with TRBD1. The CDR3 contains 16 residues. The V gene end was trimmed by 1 base and the J gene end by 4 bases; junction bases not matched to a gene: 5. Germline values: CDR1 LGHNA, CDR2 YSLEER. CDR3: CASSQVGTGGRYEQYF. In DNA form, the CDR3 reads TGCGCCAGCAGCCAAGTTGGGACAGGGGGCAGGTACGAGCAGTACTTC.

This chain connects TRBV5-5 to TRBJ2-5; weak D call: TRBD1 (6 bases). CDR3 length: 16 residues. V was cut by 0 bases and J by 4 bases, with 16 bases left in between. Looked up from germline, CDR1 is SGHKS and CDR2 is YYEKEE (reference sequence). Here the CDR3 reads CASSLVPQGGGETQYF. CDR3 nucleotide sequence: TGTGCCAGCAGCTTGGTGCCACAGGGTGGCGGAGAGACCCAGTACTTC. Looking up the rest from reference TRBV5-5 and TRBJ2-5 gives the full variable domain: DAGVTQSPTHLIKTRGQQVTLRCSPISGHKSVSWYQQVLGQGPQFIFQYYEKEERGRGNFPDRFSARQFPNYSSELNVNALLLGDSALYLCASSLVPQGGGETQYFGPGTRLLVL.

This clonotype was observed a handful of times. The chain joins TRBV6-1 to TRBJ1-5; 9 bases fit TRBD1. The CDR3 totals 16 residues. The ends lost 7 bases at V and 3 bases at J; junction bases unmatched: 10. Per the germline V gene, CDR1 is MNHNS and CDR2 is SASEGT. The CDR3 nucleotides read TGTGCCAGCACCCGATCTGGGACAGGGAACAATCAGCCCCAGCATTTT. This sequence encodes CASTRSGTGNNQPQHF.

This clonotype was seen a few times. This chain connects TRBV9 to TRBJ2-5; the match to TRBD2 covers 11 bases. Trimming removed 5 bases from V and 5 bases from J; junction bases left unmatched: 11. The CDR3 loop spans 16 amino acids. Germline V CDR1 and CDR2: SGDLS, YYNGEE. This CDR3 is CASSALLAGGGETQYF. For the CDR3, the DNA is TGTGCCAGCAGTGCCCTCCTAGCGGGGGGTGGGGAGACCCAGTACTTC.

This clonotype has a handful of counts. The chain joins TRBV4-3 to TRBJ2-3, with 7 bases that match TRBD2. The CDR3 covers 17 residues. The V gene's germline CDR1 is LGHNA and CDR2 YSLEER. V dropped 0 bases and J dropped 2; count of bases not matched to a gene: 8. CDR3 sequence reads: CASSQEGLAVATDTQYF. The CDR3 region has the DNA TGCGCCAGCAGCCAAGAGGGTCTAGCGGTTGCCACAGATACGCAGTATTTT.

J is TRBJ2-2 and V is TRBV12-3 or TRBV12-4, with 12 bases that match TRBD1. The CDR3 consists of 16 residues. The V segment lost 6 bases and the J segment 3 bases; nucleotides outside the gene matches: 5. The DNA for the CDR3 is TGTGCCAGCAGGGGGGGACAGGGGGCTTACACCGGGGAGCTGTTTTTT. This gives the protein CASRGGQGAYTGELFF.

At least ten counts were recorded for this clonotype. The J gene is TRBJ2-7, the V gene TRBV7-6; D is unclear. The CDR3 is 16 amino acids. From germline, CDR1 is SGHVS and CDR2 FNYEAQ. V lost 0 bases and J 0 bases, leaving 12 bases between the germline ends. The CDR3 bases are TGTGCCAGCAGCTTAGCGGGCAGTCAGAGCTCCTACGAGCAGTACTTC. As protein: CASSLAGSQSSYEQYF. The variable domain in full, with the rest retrieved from reference TRBV7-6 and TRBJ2-7, is GAGVSQSPRYKVTKRGQDVALRCDPISGHVSLYWYRQALGQGPEFLTYFNYEAQQDKSGLPNDRFSAERPEGSISTLTIQRTEQRDSAMYRCASSLAGSQSSYEQYFGPGTRLTVT.

The chain combines TRBV12-3 or TRBV12-4 with TRBJ1-5, with 9 positions matching TRBD1. The CDR3 is 14 residues long. With V trimmed by 6 bases and J by 6 bases, 6 bases remained unmatched. Written as DNA, the CDR3 is TGTGCCAGCAGAGAAACAGGGGGCAGTCAGCCCCAGCATTTT. Its translation: CASRETGGSQPQHF.

This clonotype was counted between two and nine times. The chain couples TRBV29-1 to TRBJ2-7; the D is unclear. The V end was cut by 0 bases, the J end by 7 bases, with 16 bases between. The CDR3 covers 14 residues. The V gene's germline CDR1 is SQVTM and CDR2 ANQGSEA. The CDR3 sequence: CSVEDPERRYEQYF. In DNA, the CDR3 is TGCAGCGTTGAAGATCCGGAGAGACGTTATGAGCAGTACTTC.

The chain recombines TRBV28 with TRBJ2-5; D gene unclear. Germline V gives CDR1 MDHEN, CDR2 SYDVKM. V lost 6 bases and J 4 bases, leaving 18 bases between the germline ends. This CDR3 comprises 15 residues. CDR3 loop: CASSTHRAGTETQYF. CDR3 nucleotide sequence: TGTGCCAGCAGCACCCATCGGGCAGGAACAGAGACCCAGTACTTC. Variable domain in full (rest from reference TRBV28 and TRBJ2-5): DVKVTQSSRYLVKRTGEKVFLECVQDMDHENMFWYRQDPGLGLRLIYFSYDVKMKEKGDIPEGYSVSREKKERFSLILESASTNQTSMYLCASSTHRAGTETQYFGPGTRLLVL.

The J gene is TRBJ2-1, the V gene TRBV29-1; possible D gene TRBD1, 6 bases. Germline CDR1 is SQVTM and CDR2 is ANQGSEA. This CDR3 contains 15 residues. Between the trimmed V and J ends, which lost 3 bases and 7 bases, there was a span of 19 bases. The CDR3 DNA follows: TGCAGCGTTGACGGGGAACAGGGACATCCAAATGAGCAGTTCTTC. Amino acids: CSVDGEQGHPNEQFF.

The chain couples TRBV5-1 to TRBJ2-1; 9 positions agree with TRBD2. Losses at the gene ends were 1 base for V and 9 bases for J; bases not matched to a gene: 11. Germline V CDR1 and CDR2: SGHRS, YFSETQ. There are 16 residues in the CDR3. CDR3 nucleotides: TGCGCCAGCAGCTTGTCCGGGCTAGCGGGGACCGCTGAGCAGTTCTTC. Protein product: CASSLSGLAGTAEQFF.

This clonotype was counted between two and nine times. The V call is TRBV29-1, the J call TRBJ2-1; D may match TRBD1 or TRBD2 (6 bases each). The germline V gene encodes CDR1 SQVTM and CDR2 ANQGSEA. The V end lost 7 bases, the J end lost 6 bases, and 19 bases lay between the germline ends. This CDR3 region has 14 residues. CDR3 region: CSGKARGTLNEQFF. For the CDR3, the DNA is TGCAGCGGCAAGGCCCGCGGGACACTCAATGAGCAGTTCTTC.

This clonotype was counted a few times. V gene TRBV4-2 combines with J gene TRBJ2-5, with 7 bases identical to TRBD1. CDR3 length: 15 amino acids. Germline CDR1 and CDR2: LGHNA and YNFKEQ. The junction had 7 bases not matched to a gene; V was cut back by 1 base and J by 5 bases. The CDR3 nucleotides are TGTGCCAGCAGCCAAGGTAGACAGGGTCGGGAGACCCAGTACTTC. This translates into CASSQGRQGRETQYF.

The chain employs TRBV5-1 and TRBJ2-3; D possibly matches TRBD1 or TRBD2 (5 bases each). Trimming left V 2 bases short and J 4 bases short, with 14 bases between. Germline CDR1 is SGHRS and CDR2 is YFSETQ. CDR3 length: 15 amino acids. CDR3 region: CASSFWDGTSDTQYF. CDR3 DNA: TGCGCCAGCAGCTTTTGGGACGGAACTTCAGATACGCAGTATTTT.